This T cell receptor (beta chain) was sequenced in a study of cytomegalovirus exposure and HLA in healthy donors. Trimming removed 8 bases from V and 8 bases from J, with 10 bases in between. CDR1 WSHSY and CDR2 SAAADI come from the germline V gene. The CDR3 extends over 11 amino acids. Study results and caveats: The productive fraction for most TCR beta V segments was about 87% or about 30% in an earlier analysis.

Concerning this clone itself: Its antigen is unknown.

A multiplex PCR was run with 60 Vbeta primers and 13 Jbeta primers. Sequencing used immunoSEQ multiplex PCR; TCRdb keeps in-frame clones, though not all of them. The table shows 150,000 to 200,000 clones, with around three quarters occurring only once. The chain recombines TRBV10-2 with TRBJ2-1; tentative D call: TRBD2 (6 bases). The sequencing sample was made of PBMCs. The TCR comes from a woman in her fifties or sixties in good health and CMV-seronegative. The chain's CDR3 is CASWGGDEQFF. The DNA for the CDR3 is TGCGCCAGCTGGGGAGGTGATGAGCAGTTCTTC.